These 10 T cell receptor beta chains came from one sample sequenced in a study of lymphopenia after photon versus proton radiotherapy. Here immunoSEQ multiplex PCR was the method, and the copy in TCRdb shows in-frame clones only, minus some. The data show around 160,000 clones, about 85% seen once. The sequencing here drew on peripheral blood, taken from a patient treated with photon-based radiotherapy. The origin of the receptors is a man in his forties or fifties with gastric cancer.

This chain joins TRBV2 and TRBJ1-4; no clear D. This CDR3 is built from 11 residues. V lost 7 bases to trimming and J lost 7 bases, with 7 bases between them. The germline gives CDR1 SNHLY, CDR2 FYNNEI. The CDR3 sequence is CASIRFEKLFF. As DNA, the CDR3 is TGTGCCAGCATCCGCTTTGAAAAACTGTTTTTT.

The chain is built from TRBV25-1 and TRBJ2-1; 10 bases line up with TRBD2. Trimming took 4 bases from V and 9 from J; bases not matched to a gene: 6. This CDR3 contains 14 residues. Germline V lookup: CDR1 MGHDK, CDR2 SYGVNS. CDR3 bases: TGTGCCAGCAGTGCCCTAGCGGGAGCAGTTGAGCAGTTCTTC. Protein: CASSALAGAVEQFF.

The genes are TRBV5-6 and TRBJ2-7; D is unresolved. Between the trimmed V and J ends, which lost 1 base and 5 bases, there was a span of 10 bases. There are 13 residues in the CDR3. Germline assignment: CDR1 SGHDT and CDR2 YYEEEE. Written as DNA, the CDR3 is TGTGCCAGCAGCTTGAGCCTCCGGGACGAGCAGTACTTC. Its protein is CASSLSLRDEQYF.

This CDR3 reads CASSGTGYGYTF. In nucleotides, the CDR3 is TGTGCCAGCAGTGGGACAGGGTATGGCTACACCTTC. This chain connects TRBV2 to TRBJ1-2, with 8 bases matching TRBD1. V trimming: 4 bases; J trimming: 5 bases; junction bases outside the gene matches: 0. CDR3 length equals 12 residues. CDR1 and CDR2 (germline): SNHLY, FYNNEI.

The chain recombines TRBV18 with TRBJ1-2; D is ambiguous. CDR3 length: 15 amino acids. Germline loops: CDR1 KGHSH, CDR2 LQKENI. The V end was cut by 0 bases, the J end by 0 bases, with 8 bases between. The CDR3 nucleotides read TGTGCCAGCTCACCACCGCCAGCTTCTAACTATGGCTACACCTTC. Its protein product is CASSPPPASNYGYTF.

The chain couples TRBV28 to TRBJ1-2; D is perhaps TRBD1 (5 bases). This CDR3 is 16 amino acids long. V dropped 7 bases and J dropped 4 bases, with 22 bases sitting between them. Germline V gives CDR1 MDHEN, CDR2 SYDVKM. As DNA, the CDR3 is TGTGCCAGCACGAACTTGATTGGAGGGGATGGCTATGGCTACACCTTC. Translation gives CASTNLIGGDGYGYTF.

The V gene is TRBV7-6, the J gene TRBJ2-1, with TRBD2 identical over 7 bases. The germline gives CDR1 SGHVS, CDR2 FNYEAQ. The CDR3 spans 14 residues. With V trimmed by 1 base and J by 9 bases, 6 bases remained unmatched. The CDR3 DNA reads as TGTGCCAGCAGCTTAGGCCTAGCGGTGGGTGAGCAGTTCTTC. It is translated as CASSLGLAVGEQFF.

The chain employs TRBV7-9 and TRBJ1-5, with D possibly being TRBD1 (6 bases). CDR3 length: 14 amino acids. V was clipped by 5 bases and J by 3 bases, with 11 bases between them. The V gene's germline CDR1 is SEHNR and CDR2 FQNEAQ (reference sequence). CDR3 in DNA: TGTGCCAGCAGCCCCGGACAGAACAATCAGCCCCAGCATTTT. This gives the protein CASSPGQNNQPQHF.

The rearrangement joins TRBV18 to TRBJ1-5; D is undetermined. V was shortened by 6 bases and J by 0 bases, with 6 bases between the two germline ends. The CDR3 length is 13 residues. Germline CDR1 is KGHSH and CDR2 is LQKENI. The CDR3 DNA follows: TGTGCCAGCTCCTCGAATAGCAATCAGCCCCAGCATTTT. Amino acids: CASSSNSNQPQHF. The whole variable domain, remainder taken from reference TRBV18 and TRBJ1-5, is NAGVMQNPRHLVRRRGQEARLRCSPMKGHSHVYWYRQLPEEGLKFMVYLQKENIIDESGMPKERFSAEFPKEGPSILRIQQVVRGDSAAYFCASSSNSNQPQHFGDGTRLSIL.

The CDR3 sequence is CASSPGQGGEKLFF. The CDR3 DNA is TGTGCCAGCAGCCCTGGACAGGGCGGTGAAAAACTGTTTTTT. V usage is TRBV4-2 and J usage is TRBJ1-4, with 8 bases aligning to TRBD1. Trimming removed 4 bases from V and 7 bases from J; junction bases left unmatched: 5. CDR3 length: 14 amino acids. CDR1 is LGHNA, CDR2 YNFKEQ, per germline.